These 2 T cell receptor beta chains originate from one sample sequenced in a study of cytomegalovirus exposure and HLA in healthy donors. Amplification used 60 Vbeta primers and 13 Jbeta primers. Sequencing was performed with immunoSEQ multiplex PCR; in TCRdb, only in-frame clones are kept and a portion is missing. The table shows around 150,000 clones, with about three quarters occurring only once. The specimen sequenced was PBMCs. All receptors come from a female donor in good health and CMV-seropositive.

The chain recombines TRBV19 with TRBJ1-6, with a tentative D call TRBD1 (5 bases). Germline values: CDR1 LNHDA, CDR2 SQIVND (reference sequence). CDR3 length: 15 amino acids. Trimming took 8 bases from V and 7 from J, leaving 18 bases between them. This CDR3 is CASGYRLDLNSPLHF. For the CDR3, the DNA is TGTGCCAGTGGTTACAGGCTAGACCTAAATTCACCCCTCCACTTT.

CDR3 in amino acids: CASSIPGTSGSTTGELFF. CDR3 DNA: TGCGCCAGCAGCATCCCCGGGACTAGCGGATCTACCACCGGGGAGCTGTTTTTT. The rearrangement links TRBV5-1 to TRBJ2-2; 11 nucleotides match TRBD2. This CDR3 contains 18 residues. Germline lookup yields CDR1 SGHRS and CDR2 YFSETQ. J gave up 4 bases and V 4 bases, and 12 bases lay outside the gene matches.